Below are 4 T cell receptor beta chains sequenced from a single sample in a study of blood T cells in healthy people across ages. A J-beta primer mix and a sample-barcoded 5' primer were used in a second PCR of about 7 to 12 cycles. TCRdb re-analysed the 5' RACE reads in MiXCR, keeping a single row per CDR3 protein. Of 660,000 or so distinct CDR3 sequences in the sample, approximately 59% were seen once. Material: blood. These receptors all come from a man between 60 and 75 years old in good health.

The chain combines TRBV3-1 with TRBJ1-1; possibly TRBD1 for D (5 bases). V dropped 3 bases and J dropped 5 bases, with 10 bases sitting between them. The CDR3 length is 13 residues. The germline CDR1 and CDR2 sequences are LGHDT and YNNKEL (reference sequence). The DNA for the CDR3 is TGTGCCAGCAGCCATGGAAGGGGAACTGAAGCTTTCTTT. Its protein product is CASSHGRGTEAFF.

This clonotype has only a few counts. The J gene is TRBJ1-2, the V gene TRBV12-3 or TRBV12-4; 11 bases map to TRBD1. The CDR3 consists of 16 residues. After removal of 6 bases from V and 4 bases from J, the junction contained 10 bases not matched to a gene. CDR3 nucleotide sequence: TGTGCCAGCAGCTCACCTTTCGGACAGGGGGCCTATGGCTACACCTTC. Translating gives CASSSPFGQGAYGYTF.

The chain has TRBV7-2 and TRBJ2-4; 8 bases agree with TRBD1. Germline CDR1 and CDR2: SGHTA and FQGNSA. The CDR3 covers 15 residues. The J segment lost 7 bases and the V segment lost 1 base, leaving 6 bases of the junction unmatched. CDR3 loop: CASSLVWTGKNIQYF. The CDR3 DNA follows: TGTGCCAGCAGCTTAGTCTGGACAGGGAAGAACATTCAGTACTTC. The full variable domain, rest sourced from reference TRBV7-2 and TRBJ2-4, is GAGVSQSPSNKVTEKGKDVELRCDPISGHTALYWYRQSLGQGLEFLIYFQGNSAPDKSGLPSDRFSAERTGGSVSTLTIQRTQQEDSAVYLCASSLVWTGKNIQYFGAGTRLSVL.

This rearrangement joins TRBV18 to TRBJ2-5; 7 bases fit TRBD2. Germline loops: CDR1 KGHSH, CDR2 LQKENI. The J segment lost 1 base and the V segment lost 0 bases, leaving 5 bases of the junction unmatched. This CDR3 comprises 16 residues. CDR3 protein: CASSPPMAGVQETQYF. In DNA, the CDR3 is TGTGCCAGCTCACCACCGATGGCGGGGGTCCAAGAGACCCAGTACTTC.